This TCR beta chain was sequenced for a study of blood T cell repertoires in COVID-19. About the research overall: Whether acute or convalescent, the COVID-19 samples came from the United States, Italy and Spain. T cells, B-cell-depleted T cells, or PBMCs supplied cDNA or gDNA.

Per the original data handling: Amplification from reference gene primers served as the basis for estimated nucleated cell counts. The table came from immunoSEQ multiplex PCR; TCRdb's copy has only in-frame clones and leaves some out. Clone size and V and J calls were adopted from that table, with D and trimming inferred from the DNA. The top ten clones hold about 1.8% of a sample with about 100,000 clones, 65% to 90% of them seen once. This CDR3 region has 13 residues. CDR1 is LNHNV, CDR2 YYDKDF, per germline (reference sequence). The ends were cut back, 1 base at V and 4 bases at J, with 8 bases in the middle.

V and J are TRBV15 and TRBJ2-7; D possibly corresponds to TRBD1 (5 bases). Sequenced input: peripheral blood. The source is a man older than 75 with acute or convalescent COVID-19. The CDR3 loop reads CATSRADSYEQYF. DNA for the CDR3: TGTGCCACCAGCAGAGCAGACAGTTACGAGCAGTACTTC.